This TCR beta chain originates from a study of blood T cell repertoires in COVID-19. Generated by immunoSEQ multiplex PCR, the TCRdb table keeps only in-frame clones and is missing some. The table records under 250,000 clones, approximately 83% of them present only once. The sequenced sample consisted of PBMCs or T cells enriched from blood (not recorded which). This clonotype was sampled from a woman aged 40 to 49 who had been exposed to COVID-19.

The CDR3 nucleotides read TGTGCCAGCAGTTCCCCTACGACAGGCCACACTGAAGCTTTCTTT. It is translated as CASSSPTTGHTEAFF. The chain combines TRBV28 with TRBJ1-1; possible D gene TRBD1, 6 bases. The CDR3 runs to 15 residues. Germline V gene sequence: CDR1 MDHEN, CDR2 SYDVKM. The V end was cut by 4 bases, the J end by 3 bases, with 15 bases between.